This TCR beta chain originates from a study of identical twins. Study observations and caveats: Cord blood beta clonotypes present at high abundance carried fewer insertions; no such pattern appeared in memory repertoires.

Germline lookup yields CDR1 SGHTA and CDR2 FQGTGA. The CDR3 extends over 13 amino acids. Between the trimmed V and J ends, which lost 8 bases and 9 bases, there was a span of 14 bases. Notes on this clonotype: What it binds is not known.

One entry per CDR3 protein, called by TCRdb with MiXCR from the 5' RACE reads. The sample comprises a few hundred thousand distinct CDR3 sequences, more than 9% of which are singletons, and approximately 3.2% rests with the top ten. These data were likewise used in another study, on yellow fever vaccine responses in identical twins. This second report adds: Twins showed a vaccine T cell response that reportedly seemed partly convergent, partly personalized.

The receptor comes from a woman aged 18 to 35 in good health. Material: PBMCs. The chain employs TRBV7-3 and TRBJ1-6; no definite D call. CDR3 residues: CASAQRPGSPLHF. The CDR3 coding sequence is TGTGCCAGCGCCCAAAGGCCGGGTTCACCCCTCCACTTT.